What follows are 25 T cell receptor beta chains derived from one specimen sequenced in a study of blood T cell repertoires in COVID-19 (TCRdb year 2020). Preparation of the library involved the immunoSEQ multiplex PCR assay. As stored in TCRdb, this immuneACCESS dataset retains in-frame rearrangements with V and J assigned. A fraction of the clones does not appear; measured against another copy, unresolved V genes explain less than half of the discrepancy, and the remainder lacks a known reason. The sample has approximately 280,000 clones on record, 75% to 90% of them singletons. About 4.2% of the sample belongs to the ten largest clones. Sequencing was carried out using peripheral blood. These receptors were taken from a man aged 35-49 years with acute or convalescent COVID-19.

The chain employs TRBV10-2 and TRBJ2-7, with 16 bases fitting TRBD2. Unmatched junction bases numbered 3, after V lost 5 bases and J lost 2 bases. Per the germline V gene, CDR1 is WSHSY and CDR2 is SAAADI. The CDR3 totals 16 residues. Here the CDR3 reads CASSKGTSGGAYEQYF. In nucleotides, the CDR3 is TGCGCCAGCAGTAAAGGGACTAGCGGGGGGGCCTACGAGCAGTACTTC.

The chain uses TRBV29-1 and TRBJ2-1; TRBD2 matches 7 bases. Germline values: CDR1 SQVTM, CDR2 ANQGSEA. Germline trimming cut 2 bases from V and 2 bases from J; bases unmatched to any gene: 6. The CDR3 covers 15 residues. The CDR3 DNA follows: TGCAGCGTTGAATACATCAGCGGGGCCTACAATGAGCAGTTCTTC. This gives the protein CSVEYISGAYNEQFF.

This sequence joins TRBV3-1 (or the pseudogene TRBV3-2) and TRBJ1-1, with 7 bases identical to TRBD1. The CDR3 totals 18 residues. The germline CDR1 and CDR2 sequences are LGHDT and YNNKEL (reference sequence). The J segment lost 0 bases and the V segment lost 6 bases, leaving 16 bases of the junction unmatched. Here the CDR3 reads CASRPLVRGRGMNTEAFF. In DNA form, the CDR3 reads TGTGCCAGCAGACCGCTTGTTAGGGGGCGGGGAATGAACACTGAAGCTTTCTTT.

This clone appeared a single time. The CDR3 sequence: CASSGPGGGTQPQHF. Here the CDR3 DNA reads TGTGCCAGCAGTGGGCCCGGGGGAGGGACGCAGCCCCAGCATTTT. The J gene is TRBJ1-5, the V gene TRBV2; TRBD1 is a possible D gene (5 bases). Germline CDR1 SNHLY, CDR2 FYNNEI. V gave up 4 bases and J gave up 7 bases, with 17 bases separating them. CDR3 size: 15 residues.

The V call is TRBV5-1, the J call TRBJ2-3, with TRBD2 matching 11 bases. The J segment lost 5 bases and the V segment lost 1 base, leaving 3 bases of the junction unmatched. This CDR3 spans 15 amino acids. Germline V lookup: CDR1 SGHRS, CDR2 YFSETQ. CDR3 sequence: CASSLRLAGIDTQYF. DNA for the CDR3: TGCGCCAGCAGCTTGCGACTAGCGGGGATAGATACGCAGTATTTT.

The rearrangement uses TRBV7-2 and TRBJ2-7; D is possibly TRBD2 (6 bases). The V end lost 5 bases, the J end lost 4 bases, and 12 bases lay between the germline ends. Looked up from germline, CDR1 is SGHTA and CDR2 is FQGNSA. The CDR3 totals 13 residues. CDR3 loop: CASSPGTPYEQYF. The CDR3 DNA reads TGTGCCAGCAGCCCCGGGACTCCATACGAGCAGTACTTC.

This clone was counted between two and nine times. This chain joins TRBV5-4 and TRBJ1-2, with 8 bases that match TRBD1. The CDR3 contains 13 residues. CDR1 is SGHNT, CDR2 YYREEE, per germline (reference sequence). V was clipped by 4 bases and J by 8 bases; unmatched bases: 7. The chain's CDR3 is CASSLPQGEGYTF. CDR3 in DNA: TGTGCCAGCAGCCTACCACAGGGGGAAGGCTACACCTTC. Together with reference TRBV5-4 and TRBJ1-2, the CDR3 gives the full variable domain: ETGVTQSPTHLIKTRGQQVTLRCSSQSGHNTVSWYQQALGQGPQFIFQYYREEENGRGNFPPRFSGLQFPNYSSELNVNALELDDSALYLCASSLPQGEGYTFGSGTRLTVV.

This clone appeared many times. The chain recombines TRBV4-1 with TRBJ1-1, with unresolved D. V lost 4 bases and J 0 bases, leaving 15 bases between the germline ends. The CDR3 has 16 amino acids. CDR1 and CDR2 (germline): MGHRA, YSYEKL. The CDR3 here is CASSPWTGVMNTEAFF. As DNA, the CDR3 is TGCGCCAGCAGCCCTTGGACGGGAGTCATGAACACTGAAGCTTTCTTT.

V and J are TRBV2 and TRBJ2-2, with D tentatively TRBD1 (5 bases). Trimming took off 5 bases at V and 4 bases at J, with 17 bases between the two ends. In germline, CDR1 is SNHLY, CDR2 FYNNEI. The CDR3 totals 16 residues. The CDR3 bases are TGTGCCAGCAGTATAAGAGGAACAGGAACCACCGGGGAGCTGTTTTTT. Its translation: CASSIRGTGTTGELFF.

The chain is built from TRBV6-1 and TRBJ2-2, with a weak D call TRBD2 (5 bases). CDR3 size: 13 residues. CDR1 is MNHNS and CDR2 is SASEGT in the germline V gene. With 2 bases removed from V and 7 bases from J, the gap between germline ends came to 8 bases. The CDR3 loop reads CASSETGIGELFF. The CDR3 nucleotides are TGTGCCAGCAGTGAAACGGGGATCGGGGAGCTGTTTTTT.

This clone was detected only once. This chain uses TRBV30 with TRBJ2-1; TRBD2 agrees at 8 bases. Germline values: CDR1 GTSNPN, CDR2 SVGIG (reference sequence). Unmatched junction bases numbered 8, after V lost 3 bases and J lost 4 bases. The CDR3 has 15 amino acids. The CDR3 loop reads CAWSPGGGGYNEQFF. For the CDR3, the DNA is TGTGCCTGGAGCCCCGGAGGCGGGGGGTACAATGAGCAGTTCTTC.

This chain links TRBV18 with TRBJ1-3; 7 nucleotides line up with TRBD1. This CDR3 is 17 amino acids long. Trimming cost V 0 bases and J 0 bases; bases outside gene matches: 5. Germline V lookup: CDR1 KGHSH, CDR2 LQKENI. CDR3 region: CASSPPGGQSSGNTIYF. Written as DNA, the CDR3 is TGTGCCAGCTCACCACCGGGGGGACAGAGCTCTGGAAACACCATATATTTT.

This clone was observed once. The chain has TRBV7-2 and TRBJ1-4; possibly TRBD1 for D (5 bases). The germline V and J ends were trimmed by 5 bases and 8 bases, with 21 bases remaining between them. The germline CDR1 and CDR2 sequences are SGHTA and FQGNSA. The CDR3 runs 16 residues. The CDR3 loop is CASSPRQSLWGEKLFF. The CDR3 region has the DNA TGTGCCAGCAGCCCTCGACAGTCCCTTTGGGGAGAAAAACTGTTTTTT.

The chain is built from TRBV10-3 and TRBJ1-1; TRBD1 aligns across 7 bases. The CDR3 spans 15 residues. The V segment lost 6 bases and the J segment 1 base; nucleotides outside the gene matches: 8. Germline CDR1 reads ENHRY; CDR2 reads SYGVKD. The CDR3 sequence is CAISRAQGGNTEAFF. The CDR3 bases are TGTGCCATCAGCAGAGCCCAGGGGGGGAACACTGAAGCTTTCTTT.

This rearrangement joins TRBV6-6 to TRBJ1-2; unclear D gene. Between the trimmed V and J ends, which lost 9 bases and 11 bases, there was a span of 16 bases. The CDR3 runs 11 residues. Germline V lookup: CDR1 MNHNY, CDR2 SVGAGI (reference sequence). The CDR3 sequence is CASMRSRTYTF. Written as DNA, the CDR3 is TGTGCCAGTATGCGGAGCCGGACTTACACCTTC.

This clone occurred once. The gene calls are TRBV20-1 and TRBJ1-2; D may be TRBD1 (5 bases). Trimming shortened V by 7 bases and J by 5 bases, and 11 bases separated the two germline ends. The CDR3 consists of 11 residues. Looked up from germline, CDR1 is DFQATT and CDR2 is SNEGSKA (reference sequence). This CDR3 reads CSVSGAYGYTF. The CDR3 DNA reads TGCAGTGTCTCTGGGGCATATGGCTACACCTTC.

This chain joins TRBV27 and TRBJ1-1; TRBD1 aligns across 11 bases. Trimming took 6 bases from V and 2 from J; bases not matched to a gene: 14. The CDR3 consists of 18 residues. Germline V CDR1 and CDR2: MNHEY, SMNVEV (reference sequence). CDR3 in DNA: TGTGCCAGCAGCCCGTTCGGATGGACAGGGGGCCAAAACACTGAAGCTTTCTTT. It specifies CASSPFGWTGGQNTEAFF.

The CDR3 protein is CASSLRTGKPEAFF. CDR3 in DNA: TGCGCCAGCAGCTTGCGGACAGGGAAACCCGAAGCTTTCTTT. The V call is TRBV5-1, the J call TRBJ1-1; 8 nucleotides line up with TRBD1. The CDR3 extends over 14 amino acids. The germline V gene has CDR1 SGHRS and CDR2 YFSETQ. The ends lost 1 base at V and 8 bases at J; junction bases unmatched: 7. Full variable domain (remainder filled in from reference TRBV5-1 and TRBJ1-1): KAGVTQTPRYLIKTRGQQVTLSCSPISGHRSVSWYQQTPGQGLQFLFEYFSETQRNKGNFPGRFSGRQFSNSRSEMNVSTLELGDSALYLCASSLRTGKPEAFFGQGTRLTVV.

The chain uses TRBV7-2 and TRBJ2-3, with 10 positions matching TRBD2. CDR3 size: 15 residues. The germline V gene encodes CDR1 SGHTA and CDR2 FQGNSA. V trimming: 2 bases; J trimming: 6 bases; junction bases outside the gene matches: 5. The chain's CDR3 is CASSLTSGVSDTQYF. The CDR3 nucleotides read TGTGCCAGCAGCTTAACTAGCGGGGTATCGGATACGCAGTATTTT.

V usage is TRBV6-4 and J usage is TRBJ2-7; 9 bases line up with TRBD1. This CDR3 contains 12 residues. In germline, CDR1 is MRHNA, CDR2 SNTAGT. After removal of 7 bases from V and 7 bases from J, the junction contained 5 bases not matched to a gene. As DNA, the CDR3 is TGTGCCAGCAACGGGACAGGGAGGGAGCAGTACTTC. This encodes CASNGTGREQYF.

This clone came up a few times. The V call is TRBV30, the J call TRBJ2-5; D perhaps matches TRBD2 (6 bases). Germline V gene sequence: CDR1 GTSNPN, CDR2 SVGIG (reference sequence). Trimming stripped 7 bases from V and 4 bases from J, with 16 bases between. The CDR3 spans 13 residues. The CDR3: CALGTPGGETQYF. DNA of the CDR3: TGTGCCTTGGGGACTCCCGGCGGAGAGACCCAGTACTTC. The whole variable domain, remainder taken from reference TRBV30 and TRBJ2-5, is SQTIHQWPATLVQPVGSPLSLECTVEGTSNPNLYWYRQAAGRGLQLLFYSVGIGQISSEVPQNLSASRPQDRQFILSSKKLLLSDSGFYLCALGTPGGETQYFGPGTRLLVL.

V is TRBV2 and J is TRBJ2-3; possible D gene TRBD2, 5 bases. This CDR3 region has 14 residues. Germline CDR1 SNHLY, CDR2 FYNNEI. V lost 7 bases and J 4 bases, leaving 15 bases between the germline ends. The CDR3 DNA follows: TGTGCCAGCAAGGATAGGAGGACCTCAGATACGCAGTATTTT. Its translation is CASKDRRTSDTQYF. Based on the CDR3 plus reference TRBV2 and TRBJ2-3, the full variable domain is EPEVTQTPSHQVTQMGQEVILRCVPISNHLYFYWYRQILGQKVEFLVSFYNNEISEKSEIFDDQFSVERPDGSNFTLKIRSTKLEDSAMYFCASKDRRTSDTQYFGPGTRLTVL.

The gene calls are TRBV5-4 and TRBJ2-7; 8 nucleotides line up with TRBD1. After removal of 4 bases from V and 7 bases from J, the junction contained 10 bases not matched to a gene. CDR1 is SGHNT, CDR2 YYREEE, per germline (reference sequence). This CDR3 comprises 14 residues. The CDR3 DNA is TGTGCCAGCAGCCCGTCGACAGGGGTGAGAGAGCAGTACTTC. Its protein is CASSPSTGVREQYF. Drawing the rest from reference TRBV5-4 and TRBJ2-7, the complete variable domain is ETGVTQSPTHLIKTRGQQVTLRCSSQSGHNTVSWYQQALGQGPQFIFQYYREEENGRGNFPPRFSGLQFPNYSSELNVNALELDDSALYLCASSPSTGVREQYFGPGTRLTVT.

The rearrangement links TRBV5-1 to TRBJ1-2, with no clear D. The CDR3 is made up of 14 amino acids. Per the germline V gene, CDR1 is SGHRS and CDR2 is YFSETQ. V lost 0 bases and J 4 bases, leaving 10 bases between the germline ends. The CDR3 nucleotides are TGCGCCAGCAGCTTGGAGCCCGAGGGCTATGGCTACACCTTC. Amino acid sequence: CASSLEPEGYGYTF.

J is TRBJ1-5 and V is TRBV5-1; D not resolved. CDR3 length: 13 residues. Deletions cut 4 bases from V and 0 bases from J, with 5 bases between. Per germline, CDR1 SGHRS and CDR2 YFSETQ. The CDR3: CASSPSSNQPQHF. The CDR3 DNA sequence: TGCGCCAGCAGCCCTAGTAGCAATCAGCCCCAGCATTTT.